The 16 T cell receptor beta chains below come from one sample, sequenced in a study of beta chain features in type 1 diabetes. Investigators reverse transcribed all isolated RNA, so they sequenced expressed TCRB transcripts. Profiled with immunoSEQ multiplex PCR; TCRdb holds only in-frame clones, not every one. The table records hundreds of thousands of clones, around a sixth of them present only once. Sequenced material: naive CD4+ T cells from blood. The receptors shown here come from a man aged 18 to 30 in good health.

A few counts support this clone. The V call is TRBV19, the J call TRBJ2-3; no clear D gene. The germline gives CDR1 LNHDA, CDR2 SQIVND (reference sequence). This CDR3 comprises 15 residues. Between the trimmed V and J ends, which lost 3 bases and 0 bases, there was a span of 10 bases. The CDR3 is CASSIIGGSTDTQYF. The CDR3 DNA is TGTGCCAGTAGTATTATCGGCGGAAGCACAGATACGCAGTATTTT. Drawing the rest from reference TRBV19 and TRBJ2-3, the complete variable domain is DGGITQSPKYLFRKEGQNVTLSCEQNLNHDAMYWYRQDPGQGLRLIYYSQIVNDFQKGDIAEGYSVSREKKESFPLTVTSAQKNPTAFYLCASSIIGGSTDTQYFGPGTRLTVL.

This clone was seen more than once but under ten times. The gene calls are TRBV19 and TRBJ1-5, with D perhaps matching TRBD1 (5 bases). Germline V gives CDR1 LNHDA, CDR2 SQIVND (reference sequence). This CDR3 is 16 amino acids long. Trimming cost V 1 base and J 6 bases, with 16 bases left between them. CDR3: CASSIVAGGGGQPQHF. CDR3 DNA: TGTGCCAGTAGTATAGTTGCGGGGGGAGGCGGTCAGCCCCAGCATTTT.

As regards this clone: This same CDR3 is encoded by further DNA sequences in the sample. The chain couples TRBV7-9 to TRBJ1-2; D unclear. Germline CDR1 SEHNR, CDR2 FQNEAQ (reference sequence). V was pared by 0 bases and J by 5 bases, with 4 bases between. The CDR3 contains 12 residues. The CDR3: CASSLAGYGYTF. In DNA form, the CDR3 reads TGTGCCAGCAGCTTAGCTGGATATGGCTACACCTTC.

Only a few counts were recorded for this clone. This chain's CDR3 is CASSPVFNEQFF. DNA for the CDR3: TGCGCCAGCAGCCCAGTCTTCAATGAGCAGTTCTTC. The V call is TRBV5-1, the J call TRBJ2-1; D unresolved. Per the germline V gene, CDR1 is SGHRS and CDR2 is YFSETQ. With 4 bases removed from V and 6 bases from J, the gap between germline ends came to 8 bases. The CDR3 covers 12 residues.

V usage is TRBV28 and J usage is TRBJ1-3, with D maybe TRBD1 (5 bases). The CDR3 runs 16 residues. CDR1 is MDHEN, CDR2 SYDVKM, per germline. Trimming took off 2 bases at V and 0 bases at J, with 11 bases between the two ends. For the CDR3, the DNA is TGTGCCAGCAGTTTAAGACAGACCATCTCTGGAAACACCATATATTTT. Its translation: CASSLRQTISGNTIYF.

The chain recombines TRBV29-1 with TRBJ1-4; 7 bases match TRBD1. Germline V lookup: CDR1 SQVTM, CDR2 ANQGSEA. The V gene end was trimmed by 7 bases and the J gene end by 1 base; junction bases not matched to a gene: 3. The CDR3 loop spans 13 amino acids. The CDR3 DNA is TGCAGCGCAAACAGGGGAACTAATGAAAAACTGTTTTTT. Its translation is CSANRGTNEKLFF.

The chain employs TRBV14 and TRBJ2-7; a possible D gene is TRBD2 (5 bases). The ends were cut back, 5 bases at V and 0 bases at J, with 17 bases in the middle. CDR1 and CDR2 (germline): SGHDN, FVKESK. The CDR3 runs to 16 residues. CDR3 in DNA: TGTGCCAGCAGCGGAGGTCGGGCTGAAAGCTCCTACGAGCAGTACTTC. This sequence encodes CASSGGRAESSYEQYF.

The chain is built from TRBV7-6 and TRBJ2-1; TRBD2 agrees at 10 bases. Losses at the gene ends were 5 bases for V and 5 bases for J; bases not matched to a gene: 12. Germline CDR1 is SGHVS and CDR2 is FNYEAQ. The CDR3 consists of 17 residues. DNA for the CDR3: TGTGCCAGCAGCCGAAGAGTTACTAGCGGGAATAACAATGAGCAGTTCTTC. Encoded protein: CASSRRVTSGNNNEQFF.

This clone was observed a few times. J is TRBJ1-1 and V is TRBV18; maybe TRBD1 (6 bases). The germline gives CDR1 KGHSH, CDR2 LQKENI. The CDR3 covers 15 residues. Trimming took 1 base from V and 2 from J, leaving 11 bases between them. DNA of the CDR3: TGTGCCAGCTCACCACTTGTGACAGGCAACACTGAAGCTTTCTTT. This codes for CASSPLVTGNTEAFF.

The gene calls are TRBV27 and TRBJ1-1; D is unclear. This CDR3 region has 16 residues. Per germline, CDR1 MNHEY and CDR2 SMNVEV (reference sequence). Trimming cost V 5 bases and J 2 bases, with 18 bases left between them. In DNA, the CDR3 is TGTGCCAGCAGTAGTTTAGGGTTGGTTAGTAACACTGAAGCTTTCTTT. This sequence encodes CASSSLGLVSNTEAFF.

This chain links TRBV6-5 with TRBJ2-4; tentatively, D is TRBD1 (5 bases). The CDR3 covers 16 residues. Looked up from germline, CDR1 is MNHEY and CDR2 is SVGAGI. V was pared by 4 bases and J by 2 bases, with 15 bases between. The CDR3 sequence is CASSLNQGFTKNIQYF. The CDR3 DNA reads as TGTGCCAGCAGTTTAAACCAGGGCTTTACCAAAAACATTCAGTACTTC.

A few counts support this clone. This chain joins TRBV4-3 and TRBJ2-2, with D unresolved. Germline CDR1 LGHNA, CDR2 YSLEER. The germline V and J ends were trimmed by 3 bases and 2 bases, with 10 bases remaining between them. The CDR3 sequence is 15 residues long. CDR3 region: CASSQLKLNTGELFF. CDR3 bases: TGCGCCAGCAGCCAGCTCAAACTAAACACCGGGGAGCTGTTTTTT.

The chain couples TRBV5-8 to TRBJ1-2; D possibly corresponds to TRBD1 (6 bases). CDR3 length: 13 residues. Trimming stripped 5 bases from V and 6 bases from J, with 14 bases between. CDR1 is SGHTS and CDR2 is YDEGEE in the germline V gene. CDR3 protein: CASSPTGANGYTF. The CDR3 DNA is TGTGCCAGCAGTCCGACGGGGGCTAATGGCTACACCTTC.

This clone has a handful of counts. The chain combines TRBV5-1 with TRBJ2-1; 8 bases line up with TRBD1. The CDR3 covers 13 residues. CDR1 is SGHRS, CDR2 YFSETQ, per germline. J was trimmed by 10 bases and V by 5 bases; bases with no gene match: 8. This CDR3 is CASREDREREQFF. The DNA for the CDR3 is TGCGCCAGCAGGGAGGACAGGGAGCGGGAGCAGTTCTTC. Using reference TRBV5-1 and TRBJ2-1 for the parts outside the CDR3, the full variable domain is KAGVTQTPRYLIKTRGQQVTLSCSPISGHRSVSWYQQTPGQGLQFLFEYFSETQRNKGNFPGRFSGRQFSNSRSEMNVSTLELGDSALYLCASREDREREQFFGPGTRLTVL.

This chain joins TRBV2 and TRBJ1-2; D unclear. Trimming took off 0 bases at V and 7 bases at J, with 9 bases between the two ends. Germline V lookup: CDR1 SNHLY, CDR2 FYNNEI. This CDR3 has 13 residues. In nucleotides, the CDR3 is TGTGCCAGCAGTGAAGCGCTTAGGGTTGGCTACACCTTC. It specifies CASSEALRVGYTF.

The V gene is TRBV30, the J gene TRBJ1-2; a possible D gene is TRBD1 (5 bases). Trimming removed 1 base at V and 8 bases at J, with 11 bases between. Germline CDR1 GTSNPN, CDR2 SVGIG (reference sequence). The CDR3 is made up of 12 amino acids. The CDR3 coding sequence is TGTGCCTGGAGTGCGGGGGTGGAAGGCTACACCTTC. Its translation is CAWSAGVEGYTF.